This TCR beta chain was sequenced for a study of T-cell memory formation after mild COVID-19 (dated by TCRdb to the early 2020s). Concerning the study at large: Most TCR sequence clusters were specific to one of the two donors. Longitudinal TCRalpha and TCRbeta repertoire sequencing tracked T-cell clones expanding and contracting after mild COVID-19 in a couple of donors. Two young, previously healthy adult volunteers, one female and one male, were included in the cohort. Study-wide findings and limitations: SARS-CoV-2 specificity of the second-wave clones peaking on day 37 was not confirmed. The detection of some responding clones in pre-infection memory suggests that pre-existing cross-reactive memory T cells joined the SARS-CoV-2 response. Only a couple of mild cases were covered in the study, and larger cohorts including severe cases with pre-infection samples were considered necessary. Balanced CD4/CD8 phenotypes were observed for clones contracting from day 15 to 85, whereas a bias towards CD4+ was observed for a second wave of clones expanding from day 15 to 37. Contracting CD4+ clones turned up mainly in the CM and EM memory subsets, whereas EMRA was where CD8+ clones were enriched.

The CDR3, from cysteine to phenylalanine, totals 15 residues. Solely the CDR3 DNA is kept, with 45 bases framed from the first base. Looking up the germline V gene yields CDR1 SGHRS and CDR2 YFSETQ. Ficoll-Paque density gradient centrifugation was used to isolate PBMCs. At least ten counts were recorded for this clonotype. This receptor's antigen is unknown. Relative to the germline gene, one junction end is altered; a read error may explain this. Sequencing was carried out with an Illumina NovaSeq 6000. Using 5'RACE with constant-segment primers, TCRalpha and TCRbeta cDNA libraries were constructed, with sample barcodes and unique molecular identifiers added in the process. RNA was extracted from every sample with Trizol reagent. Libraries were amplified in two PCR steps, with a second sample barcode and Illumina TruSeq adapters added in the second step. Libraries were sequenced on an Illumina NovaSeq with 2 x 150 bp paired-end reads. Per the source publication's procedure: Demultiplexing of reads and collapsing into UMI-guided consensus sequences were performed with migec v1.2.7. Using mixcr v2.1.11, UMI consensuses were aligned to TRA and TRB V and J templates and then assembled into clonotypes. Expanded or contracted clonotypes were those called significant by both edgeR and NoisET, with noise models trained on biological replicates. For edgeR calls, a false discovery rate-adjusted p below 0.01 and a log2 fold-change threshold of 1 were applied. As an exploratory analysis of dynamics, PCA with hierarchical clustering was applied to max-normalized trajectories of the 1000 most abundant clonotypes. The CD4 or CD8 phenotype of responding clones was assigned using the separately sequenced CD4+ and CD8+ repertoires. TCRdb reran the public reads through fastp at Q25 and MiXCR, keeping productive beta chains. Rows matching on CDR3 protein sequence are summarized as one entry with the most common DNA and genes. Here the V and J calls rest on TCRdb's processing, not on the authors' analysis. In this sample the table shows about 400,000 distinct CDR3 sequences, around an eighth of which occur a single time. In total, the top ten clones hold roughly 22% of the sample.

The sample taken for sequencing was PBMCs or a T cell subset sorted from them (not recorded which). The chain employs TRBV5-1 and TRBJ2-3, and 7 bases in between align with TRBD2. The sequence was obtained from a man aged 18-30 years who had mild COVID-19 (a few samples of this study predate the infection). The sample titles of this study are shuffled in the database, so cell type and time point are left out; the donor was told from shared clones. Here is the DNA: TGTGCCAGCAGTTTACCCGGGGGGAGCACAGATACGCAGTATTTT. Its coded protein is CASSLPGGSTDTQYF.